This T cell receptor beta chain was recovered during a study of T cell responses to AZD1222 COVID-19 vaccine. Overall study context: Recipients boosted at about 4 weeks or about 12 weeks are pooled. General study points: White British people made up most donors, females outnumbered males, and clonal diversity was possibly underestimated. Reportedly, nearly half the spike-specific TCRs target unmutated variant regions. Researchers report vaccine-associated CD4 TCRs spanning spike, with dominance at 160-218 and 743-854.

Worth noting for this clone: The antigen remains unidentified.

This CDR3 has 17 residues. CDR1 and CDR2 from the germline V gene are LNHDA and SQIVND (reference sequence). Trimming took 6 bases from V and 2 from J; bases not matched to a gene: 12. Produced via immunoSEQ multiplex PCR; TCRdb's table is partial and in-frame only. This sample yields about 130,000 clones, of which roughly 84% are seen a single time; over 4% belongs to the top ten. This specimen was peripheral blood, taken on day 0 of AZD1222 vaccination. The TCR sequence derives from an adult in good health. The chain joins TRBV19 to TRBJ2-2; 7 bases fit TRBD1. The CDR3 DNA follows: TGTGCCAGTAGACCGACCGGGACAGCTAAAAACACCGGGGAGCTGTTTTTT. Its translation: CASRPTGTAKNTGELFF. Filled out from reference TRBV19 and TRBJ2-2, the complete variable domain reads DGGITQSPKYLFRKEGQNVTLSCEQNLNHDAMYWYRQDPGQGLRLIYYSQIVNDFQKGDIAEGYSVSREKKESFPLTVTSAQKNPTAFYLCASRPTGTAKNTGELFFGEGSRLTVL.